This is a list of T cell receptor beta chains from one sample in a study of T cells expressing NK-cell markers. No DNA is given; TCRdb re-called the 5' RACE reads and lists each CDR3 protein once. This table holds 300,000 or so distinct CDR3 sequences. Sequencing input: blood T cells: a sorted CD56 or NKG2C T cell subset, CD4+ or CD8+ T cells, or bulk PBMC T cells (not recorded which). These receptor sequences come from a woman aged 18-70 years in good health. CDR3s include the opening cysteine and the closing phenylalanine or tryptophan.

j_gene | v_gene | CDR3aa
TRBJ1-6 | TRBV7-3 | CASSGGPNSPLHF
TRBJ2-4 | TRBV29-1 | CSVVAGPSLAKNIQYF
TRBJ2-3 | TRBV6-1 | CASRTGTVTDTQYF
TRBJ1-2 | TRBV2 | CASTPRGTPGYTF
TRBJ2-1 | TRBV20-1 | CSAPGLAQIRNEQFF
TRBJ1-3 | TRBV3-1 | CASSQEYGDGNTIYF
TRBJ2-5 | TRBV12-3/TRBV12-4 | CASSLGRGPTVETQYF
TRBJ1-5 | TRBV5-6 | CASSPLGGQNQPQHF
TRBJ2-6 | TRBV4-2 | CASSQGTLLSGANVLTF
TRBJ2-2 | TRBV9 | CASSVGVGTGELFF
TRBJ1-1 | TRBV12-3/TRBV12-4 | CASSLTGGKPEAFF
TRBJ2-3 | TRBV5-5 | CASSLRTSGRAFTDTQYF
TRBJ2-3 | TRBV29-1 | CSYRRGADTQYF
TRBJ2-6 | TRBV28 | CASSLRGGAGSGANVLTF
TRBJ2-2 | TRBV11-2 | CASSLGVDTYTGELFF
TRBJ2-3 | TRBV12-3/TRBV12-4 | CASSFSGTRTDTQYF
TRBJ2-3 | TRBV29-1 | CSVASGIRTDTQYF
TRBJ1-2 | TRBV12-3/TRBV12-4 | CASSHRGSAYGYTF
TRBJ1-5 | TRBV5-1 | CASSTDGRTDQPQHF
TRBJ2-2 | TRBV11-2 | CASSISGTTNTGELFF
TRBJ2-7 | TRBV20-1 | CSASRVVGEQYF